These 21 T cell receptor beta chains were sequenced from one sample in a study of cytomegalovirus exposure and HLA in healthy donors. The PCR used 60 Vbeta and 13 Jbeta primers. Assay used: immunoSEQ multiplex PCR; TCRdb lists only in-frame clones, some missing. In the table there are about 160,000 clones, roughly 80% of which are singletons. The specimen was PBMCs. The receptors derive from a male donor in good health and CMV-seropositive.

This clone showed up just once. The chain couples TRBV10-3 to TRBJ1-5; no reliable D call. V was pared by 4 bases and J by 4 bases, with 11 bases between. Germline assignment: CDR1 ENHRY and CDR2 SYGVKD. The CDR3 totals 14 residues. The CDR3 DNA follows: TGTGCCATCAGTGTCGGGGAGGGTAATCAGCCCCAGCATTTT. Translating it yields CAISVGEGNQPQHF.

The CDR3 reads CATSRGRDTYNEQFF. The CDR3 nucleotides read TGTGCCACCAGCAGAGGCCGGGACACATACAATGAGCAGTTCTTC. The rearrangement uses TRBV15 and TRBJ2-1, with TRBD1 as a possible D gene (6 bases). Trimming shortened V by 1 base and J by 4 bases, and 11 bases separated the two germline ends. This CDR3 is 15 amino acids long. Germline CDR1 reads LNHNV; CDR2 reads YYDKDF (reference sequence).

The V call is TRBV7-9, the J call TRBJ2-1; maybe TRBD1 (6 bases). Germline V gene data show CDR1 as SEHNR and CDR2 as FQNEAQ (reference sequence). There are 18 residues in the CDR3. Trimming cost V 3 bases and J 6 bases, with 24 bases left between them. CDR3 nucleotides: TGTGCCAGCAGCTTTCCCAAAGGAAAGGCAGGGGTACGCAATGAGCAGTTCTTC. It yields the protein CASSFPKGKAGVRNEQFF.

The chain has TRBV5-6 and TRBJ2-3, with TRBD1 matching over 8 bases. With 1 base clipped from V and 2 bases from J, the junction kept 6 bases outside the gene matches. The CDR3 runs 16 residues. Germline V lookup: CDR1 SGHDT, CDR2 YYEEEE. The CDR3 loop is CASSLRTGLNTDTQYF. The DNA of the CDR3 is TGTGCCAGCAGCTTGAGGACAGGGCTAAACACAGATACGCAGTATTTT.

The V call is TRBV27, the J call TRBJ1-1, with D possibly TRBD1 on 5 matching bases. V was trimmed by 5 bases and J by 4 bases, leaving 20 bases between them. The length of the CDR3 is 16 residues. Germline CDR1 MNHEY, CDR2 SMNVEV (reference sequence). The CDR3 DNA is TGTGCCAGCAGTCCATTGGGGGGGGGAGGGATCACTGAAGCTTTCTTT. Encoded protein: CASSPLGGGGITEAFF.

The chain couples TRBV2 to TRBJ1-2; 7 bases are shared with TRBD1. Trimming at V came to 6 bases and at J to 10 bases, leaving 17 bases not matched to a gene. The CDR3 has 15 amino acids. CDR1 is SNHLY, CDR2 FYNNEI, per germline. The CDR3 nucleotides read TGTGCCAGCAGGGGGGTACAGGGGCCTTTTAATGACTACACCTTC. The encoded protein is CASRGVQGPFNDYTF.

The chain has TRBV30 and TRBJ2-3, with 9 positions matching TRBD1. The V and J ends lost 4 bases and 2 bases, in that order; junction bases with no gene match: 10. Germline assignment: CDR1 GTSNPN and CDR2 SVGIG (reference sequence). This CDR3 has 16 residues. CDR3 in amino acids: CAWTIGTGTFTDTQYF. DNA for the CDR3: TGTGCCTGGACTATTGGGACAGGGACTTTCACAGATACGCAGTATTTT.

This chain connects TRBV28 to TRBJ1-5, with TRBD1 identical over 7 bases. The CDR3 contains 15 residues. With V trimmed by 7 bases and J by 0 bases, 6 bases remained unmatched. The germline V gene encodes CDR1 MDHEN and CDR2 SYDVKM. CDR3 coding DNA: TGTGCCAGCATCACAGGGGTTAATAGCAATCAGCCCCAGCATTTT. Translating gives CASITGVNSNQPQHF.

This clone was observed a single time. This rearrangement joins TRBV2 to TRBJ1-1; D is perhaps TRBD1 (5 bases). V was cut by 6 bases and J by 5 bases, with 10 bases left in between. The CDR3 is 12 amino acids. Looked up from germline, CDR1 is SNHLY and CDR2 is FYNNEI. The CDR3 here is CASRGARTEAFF. CDR3 bases: TGTGCCAGCAGAGGGGCGCGGACTGAAGCTTTCTTT.

The chain recombines TRBV11-2 with TRBJ1-3, with a tentative D call TRBD1 (5 bases). Per germline, CDR1 SGHAT and CDR2 FQNNGV. The CDR3 has 11 residues. Trimming removed 6 bases at V and 9 bases at J, with 9 bases between. The CDR3: CASRRGGTIYF. As DNA, the CDR3 is TGTGCCAGCAGGCGGGGCGGCACCATATATTTT.

This rearrangement joins TRBV30 to TRBJ1-6, with D perhaps matching TRBD1 (5 bases). CDR1 GTSNPN and CDR2 SVGIG come from the germline V gene (reference sequence). This CDR3 is 14 amino acids long. V dropped 1 base and J dropped 7 bases, with 11 bases sitting between them. The CDR3 region is CAWSGTGENSPLHF. DNA of the CDR3: TGTGCCTGGAGTGGCACAGGAGAAAATTCACCCCTCCACTTT.

This clone was seen just once. The chain links TRBV28 to TRBJ2-1, with TRBD2 matching 8 bases. V dropped 10 bases and J dropped 5; count of bases not matched to a gene: 4. CDR3 length: 12 residues. CDR1 and CDR2 (germline): MDHEN, SYDVKM. CDR3 loop: CATGGANNEQFF. As DNA, the CDR3 is TGTGCCACCGGGGGGGCTAACAATGAGCAGTTCTTC.

The chain is built from TRBV10-3 and TRBJ2-2; TRBD2 is a possible D gene (5 bases). V dropped 4 bases and J dropped 5 bases, with 17 bases sitting between them. The CDR3 loop spans 16 amino acids. CDR1 is ENHRY and CDR2 is SYGVKD in the germline V gene. The CDR3 DNA reads TGTGCCATCAGTGCTGAGCGGACCGGGCTGACCGGGGAGCTGTTTTTT. Amino acids: CAISAERTGLTGELFF.

This chain connects TRBV14 to TRBJ1-1; 8 positions agree with TRBD1. Per the germline V gene, CDR1 is SGHDN and CDR2 is FVKESK. The J segment lost 5 bases and the V segment lost 1 base, leaving 6 bases of the junction unmatched. CDR3 length: 15 amino acids. This CDR3 reads CASSQGQGSRTEAFF. CDR3 DNA sequence: TGTGCCAGCAGCCAAGGACAGGGGAGTAGGACTGAAGCTTTCTTT.

The V gene is TRBV6-5, the J gene TRBJ1-5, with TRBD1 as a possible D gene (5 bases). CDR1 and CDR2 (germline): MNHEY, SVGAGI. V was pared by 11 bases and J by 2 bases, with 16 bases between. The CDR3 is 14 amino acids. CDR3 sequence (DNA): TGTGCCGCCTCCCCCCGGGGGGGCAATCAGCCCCAGCATTTT. Its translation is CAASPRGGNQPQHF.

This chain uses TRBV10-3 with TRBJ1-3; possible D gene TRBD1, 6 bases. V lost 9 bases, J lost 0 bases, and 12 bases lay in between. Per the germline V gene, CDR1 is ENHRY and CDR2 is SYGVKD. CDR3 length: 14 residues. The CDR3 is CAIQDSYSGNTIYF. The CDR3 nucleotides are TGTGCCATTCAGGACAGCTACTCTGGAAACACCATATATTTT.

V and J are TRBV6-5 and TRBJ2-7, with 10 bases matching TRBD1. The germline gives CDR1 MNHEY, CDR2 SVGAGI. The length of the CDR3 is 15 residues. J gave up 7 bases and V 0 bases, and 6 bases lay outside the gene matches. The CDR3 nucleotides are TGTGCCAGCAGTTACTCTCGGGACAGGGGTAAAGAGCAGTACTTC. Amino acids: CASSYSRDRGKEQYF.

The chain uses TRBV18 and TRBJ1-2, with D perhaps matching TRBD1 (5 bases). Trimming took 2 bases from V and 5 from J, leaving 9 bases between them. The CDR3 loop spans 13 amino acids. Looked up from germline, CDR1 is KGHSH and CDR2 is LQKENI. The CDR3 sequence: CASSPGALYGYTF. CDR3 nucleotides: TGTGCCAGCTCACCAGGGGCGCTTTATGGCTACACCTTC.

The J gene is TRBJ1-5, the V gene TRBV19; perhaps TRBD1 as D (5 bases). The CDR3 extends over 15 amino acids. Between the trimmed V and J ends, which lost 1 base and 5 bases, there was a span of 12 bases. The V gene's germline CDR1 is LNHDA and CDR2 SQIVND (reference sequence). CDR3 DNA: TGTGCCAGTAGTATAGTACCGGGGGAGGATCAGCCCCAGCATTTT. The encoded protein is CASSIVPGEDQPQHF. Variable domain in full (rest from reference TRBV19 and TRBJ1-5): DGGITQSPKYLFRKEGQNVTLSCEQNLNHDAMYWYRQDPGQGLRLIYYSQIVNDFQKGDIAEGYSVSREKKESFPLTVTSAQKNPTAFYLCASSIVPGEDQPQHFGDGTRLSIL.

The rearrangement uses TRBV6-5 and TRBJ1-1; D unresolved. V lost 0 bases and J 4 bases, leaving 9 bases between the germline ends. CDR3 length: 14 residues. CDR1 MNHEY and CDR2 SVGAGI come from the germline V gene. In DNA form, the CDR3 reads TGTGCCAGCAGTTACTCACGGTTCGGCACTGAAGCTTTCTTT. Its protein is CASSYSRFGTEAFF.

The V call is TRBV30, the J call TRBJ1-5, with D possibly matching TRBD1 (6 bases). With 3 bases removed from V and 7 bases from J, the gap between germline ends came to 16 bases. The CDR3 is 14 amino acids. CDR1 and CDR2 from the germline V gene are GTSNPN and SVGIG (reference sequence). CDR3 sequence reads: CAWRRAGDGQPQHF. The CDR3 DNA reads as TGTGCCTGGAGAAGGGCAGGGGATGGGCAGCCCCAGCATTTT.